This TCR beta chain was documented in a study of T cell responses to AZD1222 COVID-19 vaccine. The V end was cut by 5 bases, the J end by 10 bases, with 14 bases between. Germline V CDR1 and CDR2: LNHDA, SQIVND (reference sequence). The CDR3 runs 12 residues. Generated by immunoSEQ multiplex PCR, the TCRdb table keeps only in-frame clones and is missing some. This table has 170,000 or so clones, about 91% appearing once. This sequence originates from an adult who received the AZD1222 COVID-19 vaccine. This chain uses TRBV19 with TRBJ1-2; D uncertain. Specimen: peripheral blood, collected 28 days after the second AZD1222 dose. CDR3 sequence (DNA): TGTGCCAGTAGTTATGACTGGGATTCCTACACCTTC. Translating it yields CASSYDWDSYTF. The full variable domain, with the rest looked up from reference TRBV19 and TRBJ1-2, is DGGITQSPKYLFRKEGQNVTLSCEQNLNHDAMYWYRQDPGQGLRLIYYSQIVNDFQKGDIAEGYSVSREKKESFPLTVTSAQKNPTAFYLCASSYDWDSYTFGSGTRLTVV.